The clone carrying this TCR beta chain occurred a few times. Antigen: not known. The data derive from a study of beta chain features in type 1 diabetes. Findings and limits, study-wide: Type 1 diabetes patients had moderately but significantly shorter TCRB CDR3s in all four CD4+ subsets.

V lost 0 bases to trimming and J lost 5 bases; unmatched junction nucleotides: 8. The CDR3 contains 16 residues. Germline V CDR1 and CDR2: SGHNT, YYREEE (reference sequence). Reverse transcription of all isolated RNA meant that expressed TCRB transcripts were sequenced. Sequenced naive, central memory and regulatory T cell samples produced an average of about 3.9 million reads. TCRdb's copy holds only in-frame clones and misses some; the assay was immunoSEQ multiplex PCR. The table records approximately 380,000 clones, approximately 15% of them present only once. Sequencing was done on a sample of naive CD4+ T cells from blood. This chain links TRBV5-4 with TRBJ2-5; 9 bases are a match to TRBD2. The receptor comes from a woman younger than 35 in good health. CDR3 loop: CASSLVAGGPWETQYF. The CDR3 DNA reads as TGTGCCAGCAGCTTGGTGGCGGGAGGGCCGTGGGAGACCCAGTACTTC.